One and the same sample provided the 25 T cell receptor beta chains below, sequenced in a study of T cell changes during pregnancy in multiple sclerosis. Sequencing used immunoSEQ multiplex PCR; TCRdb keeps in-frame clones, though not all of them. The sample comprises about 40,000 clones, 91% of which are singletons, and less than 0.75% rests with the top ten. The starting material was CD4+ T cells from peripheral blood mononuclear cells, obtained before pregnancy. These receptors came from a female donor with multiple sclerosis, enrolled in a pregnancy study.

DNA of the CDR3: TGTGCCAGCAGCTCCCCTAACGCCCCCCAGCATTTT. It specifies CASSSPNAPQHF. The J gene is TRBJ1-5, the V gene TRBV5-4; no clear D. The CDR3 is made up of 12 amino acids. V shed 3 bases and J shed 10 bases, with 11 bases lying between them. CDR1 and CDR2 from the germline V gene are SGHNT and YYREEE (reference sequence).

This chain joins TRBV4-1 and TRBJ2-4; possible D gene TRBD1, 6 bases. Germline V gene sequence: CDR1 MGHRA, CDR2 YSYEKL. V was shortened by 2 bases and J by 0 bases, with 8 bases between the two germline ends. This CDR3 comprises 15 residues. CDR3 DNA: TGCGCCAGCAGCCAAACAGGGCTAGCCAAAAACATTCAGTACTTC. Amino acid sequence: CASSQTGLAKNIQYF.

The chain joins TRBV7-9 to TRBJ2-7; 10 positions match TRBD1. CDR1 and CDR2 (germline): SEHNR, FQNEAQ (reference sequence). The V segment lost 5 bases and the J segment 4 bases; nucleotides outside the gene matches: 8. CDR3 length: 15 amino acids. CDR3 amino acids: CASSPTGTGVYEQYF. The DNA for the CDR3 is TGTGCCAGCAGCCCTACCGGGACAGGGGTTTACGAGCAGTACTTC. Complete variable domain (other parts from reference TRBV7-9 and TRBJ2-7): DTGVSQNPRHKITKRGQNVTFRCDPISEHNRLYWYRQTLGQGPEFLTYFQNEAQLEKSRLLSDRFSAERPKGSFSTLEIQRTEQGDSAMYLCASSPTGTGVYEQYFGPGTRLTVT.

The genes are TRBV5-4 and TRBJ2-7, with 7 positions matching TRBD1. Germline lookup yields CDR1 SGHNT and CDR2 YYREEE (reference sequence). The CDR3 is 16 amino acids. Losses at the gene ends were 3 bases for V and 0 bases for J; bases not matched to a gene: 9. CDR3 in DNA: TGTGCCAGCAGCTGGCAACAGGGGAGAATCTCCTACGAGCAGTACTTC. It yields the protein CASSWQQGRISYEQYF.

CDR3 in amino acids: CASSYRWTGGNQPQHF. Written as DNA, the CDR3 is TGTGCCAGCAGTTACCGGTGGACCGGGGGTAATCAGCCCCAGCATTTT. The chain is built from TRBV2 and TRBJ1-5; D perhaps matches TRBD1 (5 bases). With 5 bases removed from V and 4 bases from J, the gap between germline ends came to 18 bases. The CDR3 is made up of 16 amino acids. Germline assignment: CDR1 SNHLY and CDR2 FYNNEI. The complete variable domain, with remaining parts taken from reference TRBV2 and TRBJ1-5, reads EPEVTQTPSHQVTQMGQEVILRCVPISNHLYFYWYRQILGQKVEFLVSFYNNEISEKSEIFDDQFSVERPDGSNFTLKIRSTKLEDSAMYFCASSYRWTGGNQPQHFGDGTRLSIL.

The rearrangement uses TRBV7-2 and TRBJ2-2, with D perhaps TRBD1 (5 bases). Germline CDR1 and CDR2: SGHTA and FQGNSA. The CDR3 sequence is 14 residues long. Trimming left V 5 bases short and J 3 bases short, with 10 bases between. The CDR3 nucleotides are TGTGCCAGCAGCATTACAGGTTACACCGGGGAGCTGTTTTTT. Translating it yields CASSITGYTGELFF.

The chain employs TRBV6-1 and TRBJ1-1; the D gene is possibly TRBD1 (5 bases). This CDR3 is built from 15 residues. The germline V gene has CDR1 MNHNS and CDR2 SASEGT. Deletions cut 6 bases from V and 1 base from J, with 15 bases between. This CDR3 reads CASRIQGSANTEAFF. The CDR3 DNA reads as TGTGCCAGCAGGATCCAGGGTTCTGCGAACACTGAAGCTTTCTTT.

The rearrangement uses TRBV5-6 and TRBJ2-2; D possibly corresponds to TRBD2 (7 bases). Germline V gene data show CDR1 as SGHDT and CDR2 as YYEEEE. This CDR3 has 15 amino acids. With 4 bases removed from V and 2 bases from J, the gap between germline ends came to 12 bases. The CDR3: CASSPGGPNTGELFF. CDR3 DNA: TGTGCCAGCAGCCCGGGGGGCCCCAACACCGGGGAGCTGTTTTTT.

This sequence joins TRBV5-4 and TRBJ2-3; 8 bases match TRBD2. With V trimmed by 0 bases and J by 2 bases, 5 bases remained unmatched. The CDR3 contains 16 residues. Germline CDR1 SGHNT, CDR2 YYREEE (reference sequence). As DNA, the CDR3 is TGTGCCAGCAGCTTGGGTGGTAGCGGGGACACAGATACGCAGTATTTT. Its translation is CASSLGGSGDTDTQYF.

The chain employs TRBV7-9 and TRBJ2-7, with TRBD2 matching 10 bases. The CDR3 spans 14 residues. After removal of 6 bases from V and 4 bases from J, the junction contained 6 bases not matched to a gene. The germline V gene has CDR1 SEHNR and CDR2 FQNEAQ (reference sequence). The CDR3 is CASRLTSGAYEQYF. The CDR3 DNA sequence: TGTGCCAGCAGGCTAACTAGCGGGGCATACGAGCAGTACTTC.

There are a few counts of this clone. The chain joins TRBV5-6 to TRBJ1-3; maybe TRBD1 (5 bases). This CDR3 is 14 amino acids long. V lost 7 bases to trimming and J lost 0 bases, with 11 bases between them. Germline CDR1 is SGHDT and CDR2 is YYEEEE. The CDR3 sequence is CASQGWGSGNTIYF. CDR3 in DNA: TGTGCCAGCCAGGGATGGGGCTCTGGAAACACCATATATTTT. The full variable domain, its missing parts supplied by reference TRBV5-6 and TRBJ1-3, is DAGVTQSPTHLIKTRGQQVTLRCSPKSGHDTVSWYQQALGQGPQFIFQYYEEEERQRGNFPDRFSGHQFPNYSSELNVNALLLGDSALYLCASQGWGSGNTIYFGEGSWLTVV.

This clone was seen a single time. The gene calls are TRBV7-2 and TRBJ2-7; TRBD2 might be the D (6 bases). Trimming stripped 6 bases from V and 1 base from J, with 19 bases between. In germline, CDR1 is SGHTA, CDR2 FQGNSA. This CDR3 region has 16 residues. The CDR3 here is CASSPDWAAGSYEQYF. The CDR3 DNA follows: TGTGCCAGCAGTCCCGACTGGGCAGCGGGTTCCTACGAGCAGTACTTC.

This chain connects TRBV2 to TRBJ1-3; no definite D call. With 6 bases removed from V and 4 bases from J, the gap between germline ends came to 13 bases. This CDR3 spans 14 amino acids. The V gene's germline CDR1 is SNHLY and CDR2 FYNNEI. As DNA, the CDR3 is TGTGCCAGCAGGCCGGGGTATTCCGGAAACACCATATATTTT. Encoded protein: CASRPGYSGNTIYF.

The chain uses TRBV10-3 and TRBJ1-2, with a tentative D call TRBD1 (6 bases). The CDR3 has 14 residues. Germline assignment: CDR1 ENHRY and CDR2 SYGVKD. V was clipped by 7 bases and J by 4 bases, with 16 bases between them. The CDR3, as DNA: TGTGCCATCAAGCCGGGACAATCGGCCTATGGCTACACCTTC. Protein sequence: CAIKPGQSAYGYTF.

The chain joins TRBV5-4 to TRBJ1-1; TRBD1 aligns across 7 bases. From germline, CDR1 is SGHNT and CDR2 YYREEE (reference sequence). Trimming took 4 bases from V and 0 from J; bases not matched to a gene: 9. The CDR3 is 16 residues long. The CDR3 DNA reads as TGTGCCAGCAGCCCGGGACAGAGACCCATGAACACTGAAGCTTTCTTT. Amino acids: CASSPGQRPMNTEAFF.

The gene calls are TRBV19 and TRBJ1-3, with TRBD1 matching over 7 bases. The J segment lost 0 bases and the V segment lost 6 bases, leaving 2 bases of the junction unmatched. The germline gives CDR1 LNHDA, CDR2 SQIVND (reference sequence). The CDR3 length is 14 residues. The CDR3, as DNA: TGTGCCAGTAGAACAGGGGACTCTGGAAACACCATATATTTT. The encoded protein is CASRTGDSGNTIYF.

The chain recombines TRBV10-3 with TRBJ1-2; tentatively, D is TRBD1 (5 bases). CDR1 ENHRY and CDR2 SYGVKD come from the germline V gene. This CDR3 region has 15 residues. V lost 3 bases and J 10 bases, leaving 21 bases between the germline ends. The CDR3 protein is CAISDETALVGYYTF. CDR3 DNA sequence: TGTGCCATCAGTGACGAGACAGCTTTAGTGGGATACTACACCTTC.

The V and J genes are TRBV4-3 and TRBJ1-5; 10 nucleotides agree with TRBD1. This CDR3 contains 13 residues. Germline V CDR1 and CDR2: LGHNA, YSLEER. V gave up 4 bases and J gave up 7 bases; unmatched junction bases: 1. CDR3 region: CASSRTGGQPQHF. In DNA form, the CDR3 reads TGCGCCAGCAGCCGGACAGGGGGGCAGCCCCAGCATTTT.

To note about this clone: The junction departs from germline at one end; a sequencing error may be responsible. The rearrangement joins TRBV20-1 to TRBJ1-2, with 8 bases lining up with TRBD1. This CDR3 contains 11 residues. Germline V gives CDR1 DFQATT, CDR2 SNEGSKA (reference sequence). CDR3 amino acids: CSARDRDRSYF. DNA of the CDR3: TGCAGTGCTAGAGATCGGGACAGGTCATACTTC.

V and J are TRBV2 and TRBJ2-3; TRBD2 might be the D (5 bases). Per germline, CDR1 SNHLY and CDR2 FYNNEI. The CDR3 runs 14 residues. The V end lost 1 base, the J end lost 0 bases, and 5 bases lay between the germline ends. CDR3 coding DNA: TGTGCCAGCAGTGAAGGGAGGAGCACAGATACGCAGTATTTT. Its translation is CASSEGRSTDTQYF.

The V call is TRBV6-4, the J call TRBJ1-1, with D tentatively TRBD1 (6 bases). Germline CDR1 reads MRHNA; CDR2 reads SNTAGT. The V end was cut by 6 bases, the J end by 1 base, with 15 bases between. There are 15 residues in the CDR3. The DNA for the CDR3 is TGTGCCAGCAGCCTATCGATACAGGGGAACACTGAAGCTTTCTTT. It codes for CASSLSIQGNTEAFF.

This sequence joins TRBV5-4 and TRBJ1-6, with 9 positions matching TRBD1. From germline, CDR1 is SGHNT and CDR2 YYREEE (reference sequence). The V and J ends lost 4 bases and 7 bases, in that order; junction bases with no gene match: 6. This CDR3 has 15 residues. The CDR3 spells CASSQGQGKNSPLHF. CDR3 bases: TGTGCCAGCAGCCAGGGACAGGGTAAGAATTCACCCCTCCACTTT.

The chain carries TRBV6-1 and TRBJ2-5; 8 bases are a match to TRBD2. Trimming took 2 bases from V and 2 from J; bases not matched to a gene: 10. The length of the CDR3 is 17 residues. Per germline, CDR1 MNHNS and CDR2 SASEGT. In DNA, the CDR3 is TGTGCCAGCAGTGAAAGGATATCAGCGGGGGCACAAGAGACCCAGTACTTC. The encoded protein is CASSERISAGAQETQYF.

The rearrangement links TRBV27 to TRBJ1-2; 11 nucleotides agree with TRBD1. Germline CDR1 MNHEY, CDR2 SMNVEV (reference sequence). The length of the CDR3 is 16 residues. V trimming: 0 bases; J trimming: 5 bases; junction bases outside the gene matches: 5. The CDR3 protein is CASSLSGTGGIYGYTF. The CDR3 DNA reads as TGTGCCAGCAGTTTATCTGGGACAGGGGGAATATATGGCTACACCTTC.

The chain joins TRBV7-2 to TRBJ2-3; 7 bases fit TRBD2. Per germline, CDR1 SGHTA and CDR2 FQGNSA. This CDR3 spans 13 amino acids. V gave up 10 bases and J gave up 1 base; unmatched junction bases: 5. CDR3 in DNA: TGTGCCAACTCACGGGGGGGCACAGATACGCAGTATTTT. Encoded protein: CANSRGGTDTQYF. Looking up the rest from reference TRBV7-2 and TRBJ2-3 gives the full variable domain: GAGVSQSPSNKVTEKGKDVELRCDPISGHTALYWYRQSLGQGLEFLIYFQGNSAPDKSGLPSDRFSAERTGGSVSTLTIQRTQQEDSAVYLCANSRGGTDTQYFGPGTRLTVL.